Detailed here is one T cell receptor (beta chain). The sample originates from a study of blood T cell repertoires in COVID-19. Overall study: Sample material is recorded as cDNA or gDNA derived from T cells, B-cell-depleted T cells, or PBMCs.

The CDR3 is made up of 11 amino acids. V lost 4 bases and J lost 4, with 4 bases in between. Germline V lookup: CDR1 SGHRS, CDR2 YFSETQ. This table comes from immunoSEQ multiplex PCR, and its TCRdb copy is limited to in-frame clones, with some not included. The data contain approximately 50,000 clones, 70% to 90% of them singletons. The specimen was peripheral blood. This TCR was sampled from a woman aged 80 or over with acute or convalescent COVID-19. This chain links TRBV5-1 with TRBJ2-3, with D hard to call. The CDR3 sequence is CASSESDTQYF. CDR3 in DNA: TGCGCCAGCAGCGAGTCAGATACGCAGTATTTT.